The 25 T cell receptor beta chains below come from one sample, sequenced in a study of blood T cell repertoires in COVID-19. Clones were read by immunoSEQ multiplex PCR, and TCRdb kept only the in-frame ones, dropping some. Here the sample spans about 60,000 clones, around 88% being singletons. The sequencing input was peripheral blood. Receptors were obtained from a woman older than 75 with active COVID-19.

The chain employs TRBV20-1 and TRBJ1-5; tentatively, D is TRBD1 (5 bases). Germline CDR1 reads DFQATT; CDR2 reads SNEGSKA (reference sequence). This CDR3 is 14 amino acids long. With 3 bases removed from V and 1 base from J, the gap between germline ends came to 10 bases. The CDR3 nucleotides read TGCAGTGCTAGTGGGAGGGGCAGCAATCAGCCCCAGCATTTT. As protein: CSASGRGSNQPQHF.

The chain uses TRBV24-1 and TRBJ1-3; no firm D call. The CDR3 sequence is 12 residues long. V lost 4 bases and J 7 bases, leaving 7 bases between the germline ends. In germline, CDR1 is KGHDR, CDR2 SFDVKD. The CDR3 protein is CATSDPGNTIYF. DNA for the CDR3: TGTGCCACCAGTGACCCCGGTAACACCATATATTTT.

V and J are TRBV2 and TRBJ1-1; TRBD1 matches at 7 bases. Germline V gene data show CDR1 as SNHLY and CDR2 as FYNNEI. V lost 0 bases and J lost 4; bases outside the gene matches: 8. The CDR3 is made up of 16 amino acids. CDR3 residues: CASSEARGRKSTEAFF. The CDR3 region has the DNA TGTGCCAGCAGTGAAGCTAGGGGGCGTAAGAGCACTGAAGCTTTCTTT.

The rearrangement uses TRBV27 and TRBJ2-5; TRBD2 matches at 16 bases. Unmatched junction bases numbered 4, after V lost 5 bases and J lost 4 bases. This CDR3 has 16 amino acids. The germline V gene encodes CDR1 MNHEY and CDR2 SMNVEV (reference sequence). The CDR3 sequence is CASSPGTSGGGETQYF. DNA of the CDR3: TGTGCCAGCAGTCCCGGGACTAGCGGGGGGGGAGAGACCCAGTACTTC.

V gene TRBV5-8 combines with J gene TRBJ2-7, with 9 nucleotides matching TRBD1. CDR1 is SGHTS, CDR2 YDEGEE, per germline. This CDR3 spans 16 amino acids. V shed 4 bases and J 2 bases; nucleotides not matched to a gene: 10. The CDR3 bases are TGTGCCAGCAGCCCATTCGGGACAGGGATCCCCTACGAGCAGTACTTC. The encoded protein is CASSPFGTGIPYEQYF.

The rearrangement uses TRBV7-9 and TRBJ2-3; D ambiguous. The length of the CDR3 is 14 residues. The germline V gene has CDR1 SEHNR and CDR2 FQNEAQ (reference sequence). The V and J ends lost 2 bases and 2 bases respectively, with 8 bases between them. CDR3 sequence (DNA): TGTGCCAGCAGCTTAATTTGGCTCACAGATACGCAGTATTTT. Translating gives CASSLIWLTDTQYF.

This sequence joins TRBV19 and TRBJ1-2, with D tentatively TRBD1 (5 bases). This CDR3 has 14 amino acids. Trimming removed 1 base at V and 4 bases at J, with 10 bases between. The germline gives CDR1 LNHDA, CDR2 SQIVND (reference sequence). CDR3 bases: TGTGCCAGTAGTATAGGCCTACAGGCCTATGGCTACACCTTC. The encoded protein is CASSIGLQAYGYTF.

The chain employs TRBV4-2 and TRBJ2-7, with 9 bases fitting TRBD1. V dropped 6 bases and J dropped 6; count of bases not matched to a gene: 9. From germline, CDR1 is LGHNA and CDR2 YNFKEQ. The CDR3 contains 14 residues. The CDR3 coding sequence is TGTGCCAGCAGTACGATGACAGGGGGAAGCGAGCAGTACTTC. Encoded protein: CASSTMTGGSEQYF.

The rearrangement links TRBV9 to TRBJ1-1; 8 nucleotides match TRBD1. The V gene end was trimmed by 4 bases and the J gene end by 2 bases; junction bases not matched to a gene: 10. The CDR3 is 16 amino acids. The germline gives CDR1 SGDLS, CDR2 YYNGEE. This CDR3 reads CASSPWTGRGNTEAFF. The CDR3 DNA is TGTGCCAGCAGCCCCTGGACAGGGCGGGGAAACACTGAAGCTTTCTTT.

The chain links TRBV9 to TRBJ1-3; a possible D gene is TRBD1 (6 bases). The CDR3 is 14 residues long. Germline V CDR1 and CDR2: SGDLS, YYNGEE. Deletions cut 5 bases from V and 0 bases from J, with 9 bases between. The CDR3 region is CASSSGVSGNTIYF. CDR3 bases: TGTGCCAGCAGTTCAGGGGTCTCTGGAAACACCATATATTTT.

The DNA of the CDR3 is TGTGCCAGCAGTTTAGCCGGGCAGCCCCAGCATTTT. It yields the protein CASSLAGQPQHF. The gene calls are TRBV12-3 or TRBV12-4 and TRBJ1-5; no firm D call. CDR3 length equals 12 residues. Trimming left V 0 bases short and J 7 bases short, with 4 bases between.

V usage is TRBV5-6 and J usage is TRBJ2-1; a weak D match, TRBD2 (5 bases). This CDR3 region has 15 residues. V lost 2 bases and J lost 5, with 14 bases in between. CDR1 is SGHDT, CDR2 YYEEEE, per germline. The DNA for the CDR3 is TGTGCCAGCAGCTTAATCAACGGGAACAACAATGAGCAGTTCTTC. Translation gives CASSLINGNNNEQFF.

The V call is TRBV9, the J call TRBJ1-1, with D tentatively TRBD1 (6 bases). The germline CDR1 and CDR2 sequences are SGDLS and YYNGEE. The CDR3 sequence is 18 residues long. The ends were cut back, 4 bases at V and 1 base at J, with 23 bases in the middle. The CDR3 nucleotides read TGTGCCAGCAGCCCTTCGTCCCCCACAGGGCCGGAGAACACTGAAGCTTTCTTT. This codes for CASSPSSPTGPENTEAFF. Based on the CDR3 plus reference TRBV9 and TRBJ1-1, the full variable domain is DSGVTQTPKHLITATGQRVTLRCSPRSGDLSVYWYQQSLDQGLQFLIQYYNGEERAKGNILERFSAQQFPDLHSELNLSSLELGDSALYFCASSPSSPTGPENTEAFFGQGTRLTVV.

The chain recombines TRBV7-3 with TRBJ2-3; weak D call: TRBD2 (5 bases). Germline CDR1 and CDR2: SGHTA and FQGTGA. The germline V and J ends were trimmed by 1 base and 3 bases, with 11 bases remaining between them. This CDR3 has 15 amino acids. The CDR3 DNA follows: TGTGCCAGCAGCTTAAGTCCGGGATGGACAGATACGCAGTATTTT. Encoded protein: CASSLSPGWTDTQYF.

This clone was recorded a few times. The V gene is TRBV5-1, the J gene TRBJ1-2; 9 bases map to TRBD1. Germline assignment: CDR1 SGHRS and CDR2 YFSETQ. This CDR3 comprises 16 residues. With 2 bases clipped from V and 4 bases from J, the junction kept 9 bases outside the gene matches. The DNA for the CDR3 is TGCGCCAGCAGCTTTACCGGACAGGGGCCCGGCTATGGCTACACCTTC. Its translation is CASSFTGQGPGYGYTF.

CDR3 region: CASSPTSGGNNEQFF. The CDR3 DNA reads TGTGCCAGCAGCCCTACTAGCGGGGGGAACAATGAGCAGTTCTTC. The chain employs TRBV9 and TRBJ2-1, with 12 bases matching TRBD2. V shed 4 bases, J shed 5 bases, and the junction held 4 bases outside the gene matches. In germline, CDR1 is SGDLS, CDR2 YYNGEE. The CDR3 is made up of 15 amino acids. Full variable domain (remainder filled in from reference TRBV9 and TRBJ2-1): DSGVTQTPKHLITATGQRVTLRCSPRSGDLSVYWYQQSLDQGLQFLIQYYNGEERAKGNILERFSAQQFPDLHSELNLSSLELGDSALYFCASSPTSGGNNEQFFGPGTRLTVL.

The chain uses TRBV5-1 and TRBJ2-7; D is perhaps TRBD1 (6 bases). Germline V gene data show CDR1 as SGHRS and CDR2 as YFSETQ. This CDR3 contains 15 residues. Trimming stripped 0 bases from V and 4 bases from J, with 14 bases between. The chain's CDR3 is CASSLVWGGTYEQYF. The DNA for the CDR3 is TGCGCCAGCAGCTTGGTATGGGGTGGGACATACGAGCAGTACTTC.

The chain carries TRBV7-2 and TRBJ1-1; D unclear. Germline CDR1 reads SGHTA; CDR2 reads FQGNSA. This CDR3 spans 11 amino acids. V lost 4 bases and J 10 bases, leaving 10 bases between the germline ends. CDR3 DNA: TGTGCCAGCAGCTCTAATGGTGGAGCTTTCTTT. It yields the protein CASSSNGGAFF. Complete variable domain (other parts from reference TRBV7-2 and TRBJ1-1): GAGVSQSPSNKVTEKGKDVELRCDPISGHTALYWYRQSLGQGLEFLIYFQGNSAPDKSGLPSDRFSAERTGGSVSTLTIQRTQQEDSAVYLCASSSNGGAFFGQGTRLTVV.

This clone was observed a single time. The chain has TRBV9 and TRBJ2-5; 7 bases line up with TRBD2. The CDR3 consists of 14 residues. The ends lost 0 bases at V and 3 bases at J; junction bases unmatched: 2. Per germline, CDR1 SGDLS and CDR2 YYNGEE. CDR3 loop: CASSVGLAEETQYF. CDR3 nucleotides: TGTGCCAGCAGCGTAGGACTAGCAGAAGAGACCCAGTACTTC.

Regarding this clone: Within the sample, other DNA sequences also encode this same CDR3. The chain uses TRBV6-2 or TRBV6-3 and TRBJ2-1; 12 bases fit TRBD1. Trimming cost V 4 bases and J 10 bases; bases outside gene matches: 23. CDR1 and CDR2 (germline): MNHEY, SVGEGT. This CDR3 region has 20 residues. The CDR3 nucleotides read TGTGCCAGCAGTTCCACCCCCAGGGACAGGGGGCGGGGGGGCCGCCGGGAGCAGTTCTTC. Protein: CASSSTPRDRGRGGRREQFF.

This chain joins TRBV30 and TRBJ2-2; D unclear. The CDR3 consists of 14 residues. Germline CDR1 and CDR2: GTSNPN and SVGIG (reference sequence). With 0 bases removed from V and 3 bases from J, the gap between germline ends came to 8 bases. CDR3 loop: CAWSVLLHTGELFF. The DNA of the CDR3 is TGTGCCTGGAGTGTATTACTCCACACCGGGGAGCTGTTTTTT. The entire variable domain, with the rest obtained from reference TRBV30 and TRBJ2-2, is as follows: SQTIHQWPATLVQPVGSPLSLECTVEGTSNPNLYWYRQAAGRGLQLLFYSVGIGQISSEVPQNLSASRPQDRQFILSSKKLLLSDSGFYLCAWSVLLHTGELFFGEGSRLTVL.

The chain couples TRBV4-3 to TRBJ1-2, with 9 nucleotides matching TRBD1. With 2 bases clipped from V and 3 bases from J, the junction kept 7 bases outside the gene matches. There are 16 residues in the CDR3. Germline V CDR1 and CDR2: LGHNA, YSLEER. The CDR3 loop reads CASSQPVGTGYYGYTF. The CDR3 DNA reads as TGCGCCAGCAGCCAACCTGTAGGGACAGGGTACTATGGCTACACCTTC.

This sequence joins TRBV6-6 and TRBJ2-1, with TRBD2 matching 11 bases. The CDR3 covers 16 residues. Germline assignment: CDR1 MNHNY and CDR2 SVGAGI (reference sequence). V dropped 2 bases and J dropped 8; count of bases not matched to a gene: 8. CDR3 in DNA: TGTGCCAGCAGTTACAGGGGTAGCGGGGGGGCCCATGAGCAGTTCTTC. It translates to CASSYRGSGGAHEQFF.

The chain joins TRBV5-1 to TRBJ2-5, with D maybe TRBD1 (8 bases). The CDR3 runs 15 residues. Germline V lookup: CDR1 SGHRS, CDR2 YFSETQ. V lost 5 bases to trimming and J lost 3 bases, with 17 bases between them. The CDR3 DNA follows: TGCGCCAGCAGTTCTCGGACAGGGAGGGAAGAGACCCAGTACTTC. Its protein is CASSSRTGREETQYF.

This clone appeared once. This chain uses TRBV15 with TRBJ1-1; possible D gene TRBD1, 6 bases. This CDR3 is built from 16 residues. Trimming removed 5 bases at V and 7 bases at J, with 23 bases between. Per germline, CDR1 LNHNV and CDR2 YYDKDF (reference sequence). DNA of the CDR3: TGTGCCACCAGCGCACCAGGGGCGCTATTACCCGGTGAAGCTTTCTTT. Its translation: CATSAPGALLPGEAFF.